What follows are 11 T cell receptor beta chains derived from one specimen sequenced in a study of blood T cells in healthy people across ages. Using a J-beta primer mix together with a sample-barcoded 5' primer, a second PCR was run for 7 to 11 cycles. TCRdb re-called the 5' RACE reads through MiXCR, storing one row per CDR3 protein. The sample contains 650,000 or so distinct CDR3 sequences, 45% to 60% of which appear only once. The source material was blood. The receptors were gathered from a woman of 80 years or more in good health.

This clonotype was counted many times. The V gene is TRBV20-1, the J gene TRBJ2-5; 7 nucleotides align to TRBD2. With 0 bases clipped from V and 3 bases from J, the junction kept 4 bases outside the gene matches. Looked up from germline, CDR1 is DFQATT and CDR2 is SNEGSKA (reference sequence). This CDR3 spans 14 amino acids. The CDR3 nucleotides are TGCAGTGCTAGAGATCGGGGGGTGGAAGAGACCCAGTACTTC. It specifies CSARDRGVEETQYF.

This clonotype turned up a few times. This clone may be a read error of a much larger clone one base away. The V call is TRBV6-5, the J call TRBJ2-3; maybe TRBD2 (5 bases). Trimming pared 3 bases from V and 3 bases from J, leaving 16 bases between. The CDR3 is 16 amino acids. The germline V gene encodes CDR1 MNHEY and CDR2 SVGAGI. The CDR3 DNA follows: TGTGCCAGCAGTTATTCGGGGTGCAGAGGAACAGATACGCAGTATTTT. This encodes CASSYSGCRGTDTQYF.

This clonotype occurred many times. CDR3 sequence: CASSLAGSSYEQYF. CDR3 nucleotides: TGTGCCAGCAGCTTAGCGGGGAGCTCCTACGAGCAGTACTTC. The V call is TRBV7-2, the J call TRBJ2-7; D is perhaps TRBD2 (5 bases). This CDR3 is built from 14 residues. Trimming left V 0 bases short and J 0 bases short, with 6 bases between. CDR1 and CDR2 (germline): SGHTA, FQGNSA. The whole variable domain, remainder taken from reference TRBV7-2 and TRBJ2-7, is GAGVSQSPSNKVTEKGKDVELRCDPISGHTALYWYRQSLGQGLEFLIYFQGNSAPDKSGLPSDRFSAERTGGSVSTLTIQRTQQEDSAVYLCASSLAGSSYEQYFGPGTRLTVT.

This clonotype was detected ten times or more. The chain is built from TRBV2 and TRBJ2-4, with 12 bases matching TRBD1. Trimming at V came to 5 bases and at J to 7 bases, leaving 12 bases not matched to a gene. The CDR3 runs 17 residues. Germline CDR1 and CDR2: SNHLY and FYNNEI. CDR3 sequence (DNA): TGTGCCAGCAGTAACCGGGACAGGGGGCGCGTAGGGAACATTCAGTACTTC. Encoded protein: CASSNRDRGRVGNIQYF.

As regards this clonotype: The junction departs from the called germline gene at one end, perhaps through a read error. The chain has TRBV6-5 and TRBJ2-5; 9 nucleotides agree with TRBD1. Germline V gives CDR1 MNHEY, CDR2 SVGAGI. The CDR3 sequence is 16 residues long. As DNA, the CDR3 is TGCGCCAGCAGATTTGGGGACAGGGAGCGAGGAGGGACCCAGTACTTC. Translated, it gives CASRFGDRERGGTQYF.

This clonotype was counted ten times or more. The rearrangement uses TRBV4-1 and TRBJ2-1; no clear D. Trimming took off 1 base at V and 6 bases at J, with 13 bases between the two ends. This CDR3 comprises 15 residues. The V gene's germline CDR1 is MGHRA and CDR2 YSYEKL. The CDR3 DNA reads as TGCGCCAGCAGCCAAGTCCCCAGGTATGGCAATGAGCAGTTCTTC. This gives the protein CASSQVPRYGNEQFF.

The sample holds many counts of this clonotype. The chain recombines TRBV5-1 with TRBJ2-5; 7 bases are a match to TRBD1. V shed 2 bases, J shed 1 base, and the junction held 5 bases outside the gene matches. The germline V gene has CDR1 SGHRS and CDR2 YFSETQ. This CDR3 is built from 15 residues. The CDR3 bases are TGCGCCAGCAGCTTTTCCGGGACAGTCCAAGAGACCCAGTACTTC. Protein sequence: CASSFSGTVQETQYF.

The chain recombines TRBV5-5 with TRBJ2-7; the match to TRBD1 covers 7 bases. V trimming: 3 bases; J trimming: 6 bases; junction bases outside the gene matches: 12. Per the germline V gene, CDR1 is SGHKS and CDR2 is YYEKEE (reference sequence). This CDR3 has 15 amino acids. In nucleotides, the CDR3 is TGTGCCAGCAGCTCCCCGACAGGGATTTACGGCGAGCAGTACTTC. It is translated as CASSSPTGIYGEQYF.

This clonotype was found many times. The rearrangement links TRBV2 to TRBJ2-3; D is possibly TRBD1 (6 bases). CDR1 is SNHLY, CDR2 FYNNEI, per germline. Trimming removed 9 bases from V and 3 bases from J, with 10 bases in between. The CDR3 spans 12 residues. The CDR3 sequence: CARTTGTDTQYF. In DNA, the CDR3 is TGTGCCAGGACTACAGGGACAGATACGCAGTATTTT.

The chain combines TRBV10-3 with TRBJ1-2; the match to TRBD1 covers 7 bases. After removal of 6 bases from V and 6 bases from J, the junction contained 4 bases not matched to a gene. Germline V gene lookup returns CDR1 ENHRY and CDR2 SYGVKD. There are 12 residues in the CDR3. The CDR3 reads CAIRKGQDGYTF. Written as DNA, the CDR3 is TGTGCCATCAGAAAAGGACAGGATGGCTACACCTTC.

The CDR3 sequence: CASSRDRDADTQYF. The CDR3 coding sequence is TGTGCCAGCAGTAGGGACAGGGACGCAGATACGCAGTATTTT. The V and J genes are TRBV6-6 and TRBJ2-3; 9 bases are shared with TRBD1. This CDR3 comprises 14 residues. Trimming at V came to 5 bases and at J to 4 bases, leaving 4 bases not matched to a gene. Germline V gives CDR1 MNHNY, CDR2 SVGAGI (reference sequence).